Reported below is one TCR beta chain. The data are from a study of technical replicates of blood from a few donors. Here immunoSEQ multiplex PCR was the method, and the copy in TCRdb shows in-frame clones only, minus some. This sample yields about 80,000 clones, of which roughly 90% are seen a single time; 0.39% belongs to the top ten. Germline CDR1 reads LGHNA; CDR2 reads YSLEER. The CDR3 is 15 residues long. Between the trimmed V and J ends, which lost 1 base and 4 bases, there was a span of 11 bases. The chain carries TRBV4-3 and TRBJ2-1; D is possibly TRBD1 (6 bases). The sequence was obtained from a human donor in good health. The sample was T cells isolated from PBMCs. As DNA, the CDR3 is TGCGCCAGCAGCCAAGTCAGGGGCTCTTACAATGAGCAGTTCTTC. Translated, it gives CASSQVRGSYNEQFF.